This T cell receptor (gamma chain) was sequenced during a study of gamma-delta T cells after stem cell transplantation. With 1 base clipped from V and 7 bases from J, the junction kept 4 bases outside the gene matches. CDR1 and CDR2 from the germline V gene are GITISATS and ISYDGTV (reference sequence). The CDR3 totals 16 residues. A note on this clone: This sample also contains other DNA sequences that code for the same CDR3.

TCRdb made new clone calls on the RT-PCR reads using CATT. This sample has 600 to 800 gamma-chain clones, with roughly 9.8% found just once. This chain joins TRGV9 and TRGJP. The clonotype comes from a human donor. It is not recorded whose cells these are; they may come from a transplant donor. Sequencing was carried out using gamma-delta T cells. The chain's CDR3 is CALWEVTELGKKIKVF. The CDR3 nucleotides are TGTGCCTTGTGGGAGGTAACTGAGTTGGGCAAAAAAATCAAGGTATTT.